These 15 T cell receptor beta chains originate from one sample sequenced in a study of somatic mutations in cytotoxic T cells in rheumatoid arthritis. The assay was immunoSEQ multiplex PCR, and TCRdb's table has in-frame clones only and misses some. This sample carries some 40,000 clones, less than 85% of them seen once, and the ten largest clones take roughly 3.2%. The source material was CD8+ T cells sorted from blood. These receptors all stem from a man in his forties in good health.

This clone was picked up one time. The rearrangement links TRBV7-6 to TRBJ2-7, with D perhaps assigned TRBD1 or TRBD2 (5 bases each). The CDR3 extends over 14 amino acids. CDR1 and CDR2 from the germline V gene are SGHVS and FNYEAQ. Trimming took 5 bases from V and 7 from J, leaving 18 bases between them. The CDR3 is CASSPRRGVGEQYF. In DNA, the CDR3 is TGTGCCAGCAGCCCAAGGAGAGGGGTGGGGGAGCAGTACTTC.

The V and J genes are TRBV29-1 and TRBJ2-3, with 7 bases lining up with TRBD1. The V gene's germline CDR1 is SQVTM and CDR2 ANQGSEA. The J segment lost 0 bases and the V segment lost 6 bases, leaving 3 bases of the junction unmatched. This CDR3 is built from 13 residues. This CDR3 is CSVDRDSTDTQYF. CDR3 sequence (DNA): TGCAGCGTCGACAGGGACAGCACAGATACGCAGTATTTT.

This clone has only one observation. The CDR3 loop reads CASSLARGGRAEAFF. The CDR3 region has the DNA TGTGCCAGCAGCTTAGCGAGAGGGGGCAGAGCTGAAGCTTTCTTT. V gene TRBV11-2 combines with J gene TRBJ1-1; 7 nucleotides line up with TRBD1. Germline V lookup: CDR1 SGHAT, CDR2 FQNNGV. Trimming took 1 base from V and 6 from J; bases not matched to a gene: 8. CDR3 length: 15 amino acids.

The chain carries TRBV28 and TRBJ2-7; D is perhaps TRBD1 (5 bases). Germline V lookup: CDR1 MDHEN, CDR2 SYDVKM. CDR3 length: 18 residues. V gave up 0 bases and J gave up 4 bases, with 22 bases separating them. CDR3 loop: CASSLWPDTTKDPYEQYF. The CDR3 DNA reads TGTGCCAGCAGTTTATGGCCGGACACCACCAAGGACCCTTACGAGCAGTACTTC.

The chain employs TRBV27 and TRBJ1-1; D is ambiguous. This CDR3 has 13 residues. The germline CDR1 and CDR2 sequences are MNHEY and SMNVEV (reference sequence). The germline V and J ends were trimmed by 6 bases and 2 bases, with 10 bases remaining between them. CDR3 sequence: CASSEAQNTEAFF. In DNA, the CDR3 is TGTGCCAGCAGCGAGGCGCAAAACACTGAAGCTTTCTTT.

A note on this clone: One end of the junction fails to match germline, which may point to a read error. The chain links TRBV7-7 to TRBJ2-3; possible D gene TRBD2, 5 bases. Germline V gene data show CDR1 as SSHAT and CDR2 as FNYEAQ (reference sequence). This CDR3 comprises 13 residues. The CDR3 loop reads CASSFGGTDTQYF. DNA of the CDR3: TGTGCTAGCAGCTTCGGGGGCACAGATACGCAGTATTTT.

The chain joins TRBV5-3 to TRBJ2-3, with 11 bases fitting TRBD2. TRBV5-3 is an ORF for which the function is uncertain. The CDR3 has 21 amino acids. V lost 1 base to trimming and J lost 2 bases; unmatched junction nucleotides: 18. The DNA for the CDR3 is TGTGCCAGAAGCTTGCTGAGCTCTAGCGGGAGGACCCAGCAGCACACAGATACGCAGTATTTT. It specifies CARSLLSSSGRTQQHTDTQYF.

This chain joins TRBV30 and TRBJ1-4; TRBD1 might be the D (5 bases). Germline V gives CDR1 GTSNPN, CDR2 SVGIG (reference sequence). The V and J ends lost 0 bases and 8 bases respectively, with 16 bases between them. CDR3 size: 15 residues. This CDR3 is CAWSVRRTGGEKLFF. The DNA of the CDR3 is TGTGCCTGGAGTGTGCGGCGAACAGGTGGAGAAAAACTGTTTTTT.

This chain's CDR3 is CASRAPWYEQYF. CDR3 DNA: TGTGCCAGCAGGGCGCCGTGGTACGAGCAGTACTTC. V and J are TRBV27 and TRBJ2-7; D gene uncertain. V shed 6 bases and J shed 4 bases, with 10 bases lying between them. This CDR3 is built from 12 residues. The V gene's germline CDR1 is MNHEY and CDR2 SMNVEV (reference sequence).

The count of this clone is one. J is TRBJ2-3 and V is TRBV5-1, with D possibly matching TRBD2 (7 bases). V gave up 2 bases and J gave up 5 bases, with 18 bases separating them. This CDR3 region has 16 residues. Germline V CDR1 and CDR2: SGHRS, YFSETQ. Written as DNA, the CDR3 is TGCGCCAGCAGCTTCGGGGGGCGATTAGCCGGAGATACGCAGTATTTT. Translating gives CASSFGGRLAGDTQYF.

Here the CDR3 DNA reads TGTGCCAGCAGCCCGGGACAGGTCTTCCTCAATGAGCAGTTCTTC. Its translation is CASSPGQVFLNEQFF. The rearrangement links TRBV7-2 to TRBJ2-1, with 8 bases matching TRBD1. J gave up 6 bases and V 5 bases, and 9 bases lay outside the gene matches. This CDR3 comprises 15 residues. The germline V gene encodes CDR1 SGHTA and CDR2 FQGNSA.

V usage is TRBV11-3 and J usage is TRBJ2-2; 12 bases match TRBD2. The CDR3 has 15 residues. Germline V gene sequence: CDR1 SGHNT, CDR2 YENEEA. Germline trimming cut 5 bases from V and 7 bases from J; bases unmatched to any gene: 5. Written as DNA, the CDR3 is TGTGCCAGCAGCCGACTAGCGGGAGCGGGCGGGGAGCTGTTTTTT. This gives the protein CASSRLAGAGGELFF.

The J gene is TRBJ1-4, the V gene TRBV9; 7 positions match TRBD1. The CDR3 covers 17 residues. V lost 3 bases to trimming and J lost 4 bases; unmatched junction nucleotides: 12. The germline V gene encodes CDR1 SGDLS and CDR2 YYNGEE. The CDR3 reads CASSDESSGTVNEKLFF. DNA for the CDR3: TGTGCCAGCAGCGACGAGAGTTCCGGGACAGTTAATGAAAAACTGTTTTTT. Full variable domain (remainder filled in from reference TRBV9 and TRBJ1-4): DSGVTQTPKHLITATGQRVTLRCSPRSGDLSVYWYQQSLDQGLQFLIQYYNGEERAKGNILERFSAQQFPDLHSELNLSSLELGDSALYFCASSDESSGTVNEKLFFGSGTQLSVL.

The rearrangement links TRBV14 to TRBJ2-2, with 9 bases aligning to TRBD2. Germline-derived CDR1 and CDR2 are SGHDN and FVKESK. V lost 1 base, J lost 1 base, and 4 bases stayed unmatched. The CDR3 runs 17 residues. CDR3: CASSQAPAGGNTGELFF. The CDR3 DNA reads as TGTGCCAGCAGCCAAGCCCCAGCGGGAGGGAACACCGGGGAGCTGTTTTTT.

V is TRBV4-1 and J is TRBJ1-2; D not certain. V was shortened by 2 bases and J by 4 bases, with 14 bases between the two germline ends. The CDR3 runs 15 residues. The V gene's germline CDR1 is MGHRA and CDR2 YSYEKL. CDR3: CASSQPRTASYGYTF. For the CDR3, the DNA is TGCGCCAGCAGCCAACCACGGACCGCTTCCTATGGCTACACCTTC.